This TCR beta chain was retrieved from a study of blood T cell repertoires in COVID-19. Assay: immunoSEQ multiplex PCR; the TCRdb copy retains only in-frame clones and omits some. The sample holds some 300,000 clones, 90% seen once. Germline values: CDR1 SGHRS, CDR2 YFSETQ. V lost 2 bases, J lost 3 bases, and 11 bases lay in between. The CDR3 consists of 14 residues. This clonotype was obtained from a woman aged 50 to 60 with COVID-19, enrolled during active disease. Input material: peripheral blood. This rearrangement joins TRBV5-1 to TRBJ2-5; D may be TRBD1 (6 bases). The CDR3 reads CASSLQGNKETQYF. CDR3 nucleotides: TGCGCCAGCAGCTTACAGGGAAACAAAGAGACCCAGTACTTC.